This T cell receptor (beta chain) appears in the sequencing data of a study of a mutant IDH1 vaccine in newly diagnosed glioma. Looking at the study overall: Sex distribution of treated patients was roughly 60% male and about 38% female; mean age was around 40 years.

The time point is: baseline, week 1 (first vaccination visit). The treatment was: pre-vaccination baseline after standard-of-care therapy. New WHO grade 3 or 4 astrocytomas that were IDH1-mutant and ATRX-lost had been found in donors. The CDR3 totals 14 residues. CDR1 LNHDA and CDR2 SQIVND come from the germline V gene (reference sequence). With 7 bases clipped from V and 8 bases from J, the junction kept 8 bases outside the gene matches. Assay used: immunoSEQ multiplex PCR; TCRdb lists only in-frame clones, some missing. Of 95,000 to 100,000 clones listed, over 85% are singletons. This TCR was sampled from a woman aged 45-60 years with glioma. The genes are TRBV19 and TRBJ1-4; 9 bases are a match to TRBD1. Sample: PBMCs, taken from a glioma patient treated with radiotherapy, temozolomide or both. The CDR3 spells CASTLQGANEKLFF. The CDR3 nucleotides read TGTGCCAGTACCCTACAGGGGGCAAACGAAAAACTGTTTTTT.